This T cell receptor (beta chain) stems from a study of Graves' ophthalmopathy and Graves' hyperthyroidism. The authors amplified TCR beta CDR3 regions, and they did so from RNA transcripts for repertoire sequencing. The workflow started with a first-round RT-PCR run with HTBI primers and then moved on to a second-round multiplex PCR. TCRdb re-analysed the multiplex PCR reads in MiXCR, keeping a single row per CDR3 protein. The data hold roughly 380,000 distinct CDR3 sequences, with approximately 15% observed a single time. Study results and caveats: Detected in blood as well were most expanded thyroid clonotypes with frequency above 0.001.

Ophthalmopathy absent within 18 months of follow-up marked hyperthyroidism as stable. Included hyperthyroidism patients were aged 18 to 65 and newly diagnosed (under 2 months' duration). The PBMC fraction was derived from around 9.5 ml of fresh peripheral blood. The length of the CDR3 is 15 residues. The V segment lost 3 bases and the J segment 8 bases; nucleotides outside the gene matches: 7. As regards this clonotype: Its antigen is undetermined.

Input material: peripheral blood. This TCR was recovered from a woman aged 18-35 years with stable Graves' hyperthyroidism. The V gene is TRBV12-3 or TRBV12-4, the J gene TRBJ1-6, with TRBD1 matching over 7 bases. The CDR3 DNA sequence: TGTGCCAGCAGTTTCCCGGGACAGAGTTATTCACCCCTCCACTTT. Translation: CASSFPGQSYSPLHF.